This T cell receptor beta chain is drawn from a study of T-cell reconstitution after alpha-beta-depleted transplantation in children. Study-level findings and limits: Diversity and T-cell counts at one year after transplant derived mostly from new T cells. Surviving recipient T cells and thymic progenitors underlay high day-60 TCRbeta diversity in some patients. It was reported that alpha-beta T cells came from several hundred expanded graft clones (about two months after transplant).

CDR1 and CDR2 from the germline V gene are MNHEY and SVGEGT. Trimming stripped 6 bases from V and 5 bases from J, with 16 bases between. CDR3 size: 14 residues. This clonotype showed up just a few times. Its antigen is not identified. The TCRbeta library was prepared with unique molecular identifiers. Using its own MiXCR run on the PCR reads, TCRdb lists one record per CDR3 protein. The repertoire holds hundreds of thousands of distinct CDR3 sequences, with 13% as singletons. The sample was PBMCs, mostly from graft donor cells, taken 360 days after TCRalphabeta/CD19-depleted stem cell transplant. The V gene is TRBV6-2 or TRBV6-3, the J gene TRBJ1-1, with D perhaps TRBD1 (5 bases). This receptor was taken from a male patient between 10 and 17 years old who had a stem cell transplant for acute myeloid leukemia, so the T cells may come from the graft donor. The CDR3 here is CASRPTGGGTEAFF. The DNA of the CDR3 is TGTGCCAGCAGGCCCACAGGCGGGGGGACTGAAGCTTTCTTT.